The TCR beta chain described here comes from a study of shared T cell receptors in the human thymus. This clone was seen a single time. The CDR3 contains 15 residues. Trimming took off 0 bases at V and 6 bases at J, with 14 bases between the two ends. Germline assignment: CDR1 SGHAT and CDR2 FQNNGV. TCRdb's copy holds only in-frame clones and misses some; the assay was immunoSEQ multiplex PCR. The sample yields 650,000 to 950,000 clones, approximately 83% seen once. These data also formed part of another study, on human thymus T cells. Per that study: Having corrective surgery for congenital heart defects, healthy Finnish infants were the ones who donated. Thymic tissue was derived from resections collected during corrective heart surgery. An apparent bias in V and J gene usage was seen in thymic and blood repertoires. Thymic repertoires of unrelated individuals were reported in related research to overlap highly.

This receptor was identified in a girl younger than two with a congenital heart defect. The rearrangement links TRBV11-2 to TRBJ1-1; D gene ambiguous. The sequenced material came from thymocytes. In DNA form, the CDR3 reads TGTGCCAGCAGCTTAGAGGAGGGTACTGCGGCTGAAGCTTTCTTT. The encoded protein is CASSLEEGTAAEAFF.